Listed below are T cell receptor beta chains from one sample, sequenced in a study of preoperative IRX-2 immunotherapy in early breast cancer. The protocol was immunoSEQ multiplex PCR, while the TCRdb copy is restricted to in-frame clones and leaves out a portion. The repertoire holds more than 20,000 clones, with around nine tenths as singletons. The sequencing here drew on tumor tissue, taken after IRX-2 immunotherapy. The receptors shown here come from a human donor with breast cancer. The CDR3 runs from the conserved cysteine through the conserved F or W. A D gene is named only where the DNA matches it firmly. A row's size may be missing; if present it is once, few, many or a size class.

TRBV5-4	NA	TRBJ2-1	once	TGTGCCAGCAGCCCCTATTCGGCGGGCTCCTACAATGAGCAGTTCTTC	CASSPYSAGSYNEQFF
TRBV10-1	TRBD1	TRBJ1-1	NA	TGCGCCAGCAGTGTGGGGACAGGGGGCGTTGGCGCTGAAGCTTTCTTT	CASSVGTGGVGAEAFF
TRBV7-9	TRBD1	TRBJ2-5	NA	TGTGCCAGCAGCTTATTTTACAGGACAGGGGTAAAAGAGACCCAGTACTTC	CASSLFYRTGVKETQYF
TRBV5-1	NA	TRBJ1-4	NA	TGCGCCAGCAGCACTGACAGGACCGGGACTGAAAAACTGTTTTTT	CASSTDRTGTEKLFF
TRBV5-4	NA	TRBJ2-7	NA	TGTGCCAGCAGCTTGGTGGGTTCAATGGAGCAGTACTTC	CASSLVGSMEQYF
TRBV19	NA	TRBJ1-4	NA	TGTGCCAGTAGCGAAGGCAGGTGGGTCGAAAAACTGTTTTTT	CASSEGRWVEKLFF
TRBV2	TRBD1	TRBJ1-5	NA	TGTGCCAGCAGGCCGGGACAGCTTACTAGTAGCAATCAGCCCCAGCATTTT	CASRPGQLTSSNQPQHF
TRBV10-2	NA	TRBJ1-3	NA	TGCGCCAGCAAAGCCTCTGGGGTCTCTGGAAACACCATATATTTT	CASKASGVSGNTIYF
TRBV7-9	NA	TRBJ1-1	NA	TGTGCCAGCAGCTTAGGGGGGGGGACTGAAGCTTTCTTT	CASSLGGGTEAFF
TRBV6-1	NA	TRBJ1-5	NA	TGTGCCAGCAATGGACAGCCTGGTGGCAATCAGCCCCAGCATTTT	CASNGQPGGNQPQHF
TRBV4-1	NA	TRBJ1-5	NA	TGCGCCAGCAGCCCCGGAACGGGTTATAGCAATCAGCCCCAGCATTTT	CASSPGTGYSNQPQHF
TRBV10-3	TRBD2	TRBJ2-5	NA	TGTGCCATCAGTGAGCGTCCAGCGGGGGGCCAAGAGACCCAGTACTTC	CAISERPAGGQETQYF
TRBV7-9	NA	TRBJ2-5	NA	TGTGCCAGCAGCTTAGCCCTAGAGTGGATCGGTGAGACCCAGTACTTC	CASSLALEWIGETQYF
TRBV27	NA	TRBJ1-1	NA	TGTGCCAGCAGTTTACCCTCTCAGGGACTCACTGAAGCTTTCTTT	CASSLPSQGLTEAFF
TRBV18	NA	TRBJ1-3	NA	TGTGCCAGCTCACCCCCCTCGGCAAGTCTCTCTGGAAACACCATATATTTT	CASSPPSASLSGNTIYF
TRBV18	NA	TRBJ2-2	NA	TGTGCCAGCTCACCATTCGACAGACTCGGTGATGGCACCGGGGAGCTGTTTTTT	CASSPFDRLGDGTGELFF
TRBV29-1	TRBD1	TRBJ2-7	NA	TGCAGCTATAGACAGGGTTTAGACGAGCAGTACTTC	CSYRQGLDEQYF
TRBV6-1	NA	TRBJ1-1	once	TGTGCCAGCAAAGTTATGAACACTGAAGCTTTCTTT	CASKVMNTEAFF
TRBV5-5	TRBD1	TRBJ1-2	NA	TGTGCCAGCAGCTTGGAAGGCAGGGGGCAGATCTATGGCTACACCTTC	CASSLEGRGQIYGYTF
TRBV6-6	NA	TRBJ2-7	NA	TGTGCCGCGGCGCCAGGAGCCTACGAGCAGTACTTC	CAAAPGAYEQYF
TRBV5-1	TRBD1	TRBJ2-1	NA	TGCGCCAGCAGCTTAGACGGGACAGGGGGCAATGAGCAGTTCTTC	CASSLDGTGGNEQFF
TRBV5-5	NA	TRBJ1-1	once	TGTGCCAGCAGCTTGGCGGTTTTGAACGCTGAAGCTTTCTTT	CASSLAVLNAEAFF
TRBV5-4	NA	TRBJ2-7	NA	TGTGCCAGCAGCTTTGCGGGGTTAAGCTCCTACGAGCAGTACTTC	CASSFAGLSSYEQYF
TRBV2	NA	TRBJ2-5	NA	TGTGCCAGCAGCTCCCTTCCCTGGGAAGAGACCCAGTACTTC	CASSSLPWEETQYF
TRBV11-3	NA	TRBJ1-1	NA	TGTGCCAGCAGCGAGGGCCCGGGCACTGAAGCTTTCTTT	CASSEGPGTEAFF
TRBV7-9	NA	TRBJ1-2	NA	TGTGCCAGCAGCTTACAGGAATACTATGGCTACACCTTC	CASSLQEYYGYTF
TRBV6-6	TRBD2	TRBJ2-3	NA	TGTGCCAGCAACCCTATCGGAGCGGGGAACACAGATACGCAGTATTTT	CASNPIGAGNTDTQYF
TRBV4-1	NA	TRBJ1-1	NA	TGCGCCAGCAGCCAGCCCACACGGGGTTACACTGAAGCTTTCTTT	CASSQPTRGYTEAFF
TRBV9	TRBD1	TRBJ1-4	NA	TGTGCCAGCAGCCGAACAGGGGGCGTACTTGAAAAACTGTTTTTT	CASSRTGGVLEKLFF
TRBV2	NA	TRBJ2-7	NA	TGTGCCAGCAGCCGGGACACCGGATACGAGCAGTACTTC	CASSRDTGYEQYF
TRBV19	TRBD1	TRBJ1-2	NA	TGTGCCAGTAGTCTCCAAGGTCAGACAGGGCGATTGAGCTATGGCTACACCTTC	CASSLQGQTGRLSYGYTF
TRBV10-2	NA	TRBJ2-3	NA	TGCGCCAGCAGCCCAACAGATACGCAGTATTTT	CASSPTDTQYF
TRBV11-2	TRBD1	TRBJ2-2	NA	TGTGCCAGCAGTTTGGGACAGGATCCCCTCGGCGGGGAGCTGTTTTTT	CASSLGQDPLGGELFF
TRBV5-4	NA	TRBJ2-5	NA	TGTGCCAGCAGCTTGGTAGGAGGGGGGTTTGTGCAAGAGACCCAGTACTTC	CASSLVGGGFVQETQYF
TRBV5-4	TRBD1	TRBJ1-1	NA	TGTGCCAGCAGACAGGACAGGGGCACTGAAGCTTTCTTT	CASRQDRGTEAFF
TRBV7-9	NA	TRBJ1-5	NA	TGTGCCAGCAGCTACGGGTGGGAGGATCAGCCCCAGCATTTT	CASSYGWEDQPQHF
TRBV9	NA	TRBJ2-5	NA	TGTGCCAGCAGCGGAAGACAGGGGAGGGCAGGGGGGCTAGAGACCCAGTACTTC	CASSGRQGRAGGLETQYF
TRBV10-3	TRBD1	TRBJ1-5	NA	TGTGCCATCAGGGGACAGGGTGTGAGTCAGCCCCAGCATTTT	CAIRGQGVSQPQHF
TRBV28	NA	TRBJ1-2	few	TGTGCCAGCAGCCAAGCCACAGGTTACTATGGCTACACCTTC	CASSQATGYYGYTF
TRBV6-6	NA	TRBJ2-3	NA	TGTGCCAGCGATAAGGGGCGCACAGATACGCAGTATTTT	CASDKGRTDTQYF
TRBV6-6	NA	TRBJ1-2	NA	TGTGCCAGCAGTTATGTCGGCAGCTATATCTATGGCTACACCTTC	CASSYVGSYIYGYTF
TRBV5-4	TRBD1	TRBJ1-2	NA	TGTGCCAGCAGCCCGGACAGGGCCTATGGCTACACCTTC	CASSPDRAYGYTF
TRBV10-1	NA	TRBJ2-4	once	TGCGCCAGCAGTGAGAGGTTGGACGGGGTTAGCATTCAGTACTTC	CASSERLDGVSIQYF
TRBV27	TRBD1	TRBJ2-7	NA	TGTGCCAGCAGTTTACGCCCACTGGGACAGGGGGCGAGCGAGCAGTACTTC	CASSLRPLGQGASEQYF
TRBV4-2	TRBD1	TRBJ1-2	NA	TGTGCCAGCAGCTTGGAATTTTTAGGACAGGGAAAGTCTGGCTACACCTTC	CASSLEFLGQGKSGYTF
TRBV19	TRBD1	TRBJ2-7	NA	TGTGCCAGTAGTACCGGGACAGGGTCCTACGAGCAGTACTTC	CASSTGTGSYEQYF
TRBV2	TRBD2	TRBJ2-5	NA	TGTGCCAGCAGTGGACTAGCGGGATCCGGGGAGACCCAGTACTTC	CASSGLAGSGETQYF
TRBV19	TRBD1	TRBJ1-2	NA	TGTGCCAGTAGTTACAGAGGGACAGGGATCTATGGCTACACCTTC	CASSYRGTGIYGYTF
TRBV18	NA	TRBJ2-1	NA	TGTGCCAGCTCACCACAGGGAACCTACAATGAGCAGTTCTTC	CASSPQGTYNEQFF
TRBV4-2	NA	TRBJ1-1	once	TGTGCCAGCAGCCCACCTCCAGGCACGGGGATCGCTGAAGCTTTCTTT	CASSPPPGTGIAEAFF
TRBV6-1	NA	TRBJ1-2	NA	TGTGCCAGCAGTGACATATCCTATGGCTACACCTTC	CASSDISYGYTF
TRBV4-1	TRBD2	TRBJ2-3	NA	TGCGCCAGCAGCCCGATTGGACTAGCGGGCACAGATACGCAGTATTTT	CASSPIGLAGTDTQYF
TRBV10-2	NA	TRBJ1-2	NA	TGCGCCAGCAGTCTCACAAACTATGGCTACACCTTC	CASSLTNYGYTF
TRBV30	NA	TRBJ1-1	NA	TGTGCCTGGAGTGTTGACCCGATGAACACTGAAGCTTTCTTT	CAWSVDPMNTEAFF
TRBV19	TRBD1	TRBJ1-1	NA	TGTGCCAGTCACAGGGGCGGGTGGGGTGGGGTTGGGACTGAAGCTTTCTTT	CASHRGGWGGVGTEAFF
TRBV7-8	NA	TRBJ1-6	NA	TGTGCCAGCAGCACGGACAGAGATTCACCCCTCCACTTT	CASSTDRDSPLHF